The next 12 T cell receptor beta chains were all read from a single sample in a study of T cell repertoires in cytomegalovirus infection. One entry per CDR3 protein results from TCRdb running MiXCR on the reads. The sample lists about 310,000 distinct CDR3 sequences, about 17% occurring once. The sequencing sample was made of PBMCs. The receptors derive from a human donor in good health (CMV status not recorded). Some clones in this sample may be carry-over from other donors' samples.

This clonotype came up many times. This chain connects TRBV7-6 to TRBJ1-1; no firm D call. Germline V gives CDR1 SGHVS, CDR2 FNYEAQ. CDR3 length: 13 amino acids. V lost 2 bases to trimming and J lost 10 bases, with 14 bases between them. CDR3: CASSLNQDTRAFF. CDR3 bases: TGTGCCAGCAGCTTAAATCAGGATACCCGAGCTTTCTTT.

The CDR3 loop reads CASSWRGPYNEQFF. The CDR3 nucleotides are TGTGCCAGCAGTTGGAGGGGCCCCTACAATGAGCAGTTCTTC. The V gene is TRBV6-2 or TRBV6-3, the J gene TRBJ2-1, with D perhaps TRBD2 (6 bases). Looked up from germline, CDR1 is MNHEY and CDR2 is SVGEGT. Between the trimmed V and J ends, which lost 4 bases and 2 bases, there was a span of 9 bases. This CDR3 is 14 amino acids long.

V is TRBV20-1 and J is TRBJ2-1; the D gene is possibly TRBD1 (6 bases). Between the trimmed V and J ends, which lost 1 base and 10 bases, there was a span of 8 bases. This CDR3 is built from 11 residues. CDR1 is DFQATT, CDR2 SNEGSKA, per germline (reference sequence). CDR3 loop: CSARAQGEQFF. The CDR3 DNA follows: TGCAGTGCTAGAGCCCAGGGGGAGCAGTTCTTC.

This clonotype was observed at least ten times. DNA of the CDR3: TGTGCCAGCAGCTTAACACGAGAGACCCAGTACTTC. It translates to CASSLTRETQYF. The chain employs TRBV7-2 and TRBJ2-5, with no clear D. CDR1 and CDR2 (germline): SGHTA, FQGNSA. The CDR3 runs 12 residues. V lost 2 bases, J lost 4 bases, and 5 bases lay in between. The variable domain in full, completed from reference TRBV7-2 and TRBJ2-5, reads GAGVSQSPSNKVTEKGKDVELRCDPISGHTALYWYRQSLGQGLEFLIYFQGNSAPDKSGLPSDRFSAERTGGSVSTLTIQRTQQEDSAVYLCASSLTRETQYFGPGTRLLVL.

This clonotype has at least ten counts. The chain carries TRBV7-2 and TRBJ2-1, with TRBD1 as a possible D gene (6 bases). V lost 3 bases and J lost 2, with 14 bases in between. This CDR3 is built from 16 residues. Looked up from germline, CDR1 is SGHTA and CDR2 is FQGNSA. For the CDR3, the DNA is TGTGCCAGCAGCTTTACGTCGAGGGGGACCTACAATGAGCAGTTCTTC. Translated: CASSFTSRGTYNEQFF.

This clonotype was found many times. The rearrangement joins TRBV7-2 to TRBJ2-2, with D maybe TRBD1 (6 bases). Germline loops: CDR1 SGHTA, CDR2 FQGNSA. The ends were cut back, 4 bases at V and 8 bases at J, with 14 bases in the middle. The CDR3 totals 14 residues. The CDR3 sequence is CASSSGQPGGELFF. As DNA, the CDR3 is TGTGCCAGCAGCTCAGGACAGCCCGGGGGGGAGCTGTTTTTT. Full variable domain (rest looked up from reference TRBV7-2 and TRBJ2-2): GAGVSQSPSNKVTEKGKDVELRCDPISGHTALYWYRQSLGQGLEFLIYFQGNSAPDKSGLPSDRFSAERTGGSVSTLTIQRTQQEDSAVYLCASSSGQPGGELFFGEGSRLTVL.

This clonotype was counted only a few times. The J gene is TRBJ1-2, the V gene TRBV5-1; D unresolved. Germline values: CDR1 SGHRS, CDR2 YFSETQ. The germline V and J ends were trimmed by 0 bases and 2 bases, with 8 bases remaining between them. This CDR3 spans 14 amino acids. CDR3 in DNA: TGCGCCAGCAGCTTGGAGGGCCCCAACTATGGCTACACCTTC. It encodes CASSLEGPNYGYTF.

Ten or more counts support this clonotype. This chain connects TRBV7-3 to TRBJ2-3; 13 nucleotides align to TRBD2. Germline lookup yields CDR1 SGHTA and CDR2 FQGTGA. The CDR3 has 16 residues. V lost 6 bases and J lost 2; bases outside the gene matches: 5. The CDR3 reads CASRTGTSGNTDTQYF. The CDR3 DNA sequence: TGTGCCAGCAGGACCGGGACTAGCGGGAACACAGATACGCAGTATTTT.

The chain carries TRBV7-9 and TRBJ1-2, with TRBD1 matching 9 bases. Germline CDR1 SEHNR, CDR2 FQNEAQ (reference sequence). The CDR3 totals 17 residues. Trimming at V came to 5 bases and at J to 3 bases, leaving 13 bases not matched to a gene. Written as DNA, the CDR3 is TGTGCCAGCAGCGTGACAGGGGGTGGTCAGGGCTACTATGGCTACACCTTC. Its translation is CASSVTGGGQGYYGYTF.

In its sample, this clonotype was seen a few times. The V call is TRBV28, the J call TRBJ1-5; the match to TRBD1 covers 7 bases. V was pared by 4 bases and J by 0 bases, with 12 bases of the junction left unmatched. The CDR3 is 18 residues long. CDR1 is MDHEN, CDR2 SYDVKM, per germline. The CDR3 is CASSSPAGGPGSNQPQHF. The CDR3 DNA reads TGTGCCAGCAGTTCTCCAGCAGGGGGGCCTGGTAGCAATCAGCCCCAGCATTTT.

The sample holds many counts of this clonotype. The chain combines TRBV5-5 with TRBJ2-2; D not resolved. Germline assignment: CDR1 SGHKS and CDR2 YYEKEE (reference sequence). Trimming took off 2 bases at V and 2 bases at J, with 7 bases between the two ends. CDR3 size: 14 residues. The CDR3 region has the DNA TGTGCCAGCAGCTTTCGACTTAACACCGGGGAGCTGTTTTTT. Translating gives CASSFRLNTGELFF.

The chain recombines TRBV28 with TRBJ1-5; TRBD1 might be the D (6 bases). This CDR3 is built from 14 residues. The V gene's germline CDR1 is MDHEN and CDR2 SYDVKM. Trimming removed 7 bases at V and 2 bases at J, with 12 bases between. The DNA for the CDR3 is TGTGCCAGCACCTTTTCAGGGGGCAATCAGCCCCAGCATTTT. Protein product: CASTFSGGNQPQHF.